This T cell receptor (beta chain) was retrieved from a study of T-cell reconstitution after alpha-beta-depleted transplantation in children (dated by TCRdb to the mid-2010s). Regarding the study in general: The study quantitatively tracked T-cell immune reconstitution after TCRalphabeta/CD19-depleted allogeneic hematopoietic cell transplantation in children using TCR repertoire profiling. What the study reported, not specific to this receptor: In some patients, high TCRbeta diversity at day 60 was attributed to recipient T cells and intrathymic progenitors that had survived conditioning. The frequencies of hyperexpanded clones fell over the following months, and after one year, T-cell counts and TCRbeta diversity were mostly attributed to newly produced T cells. The apparently early recovery of alphabetaT-cell counts about two months after transplant reportedly depended on only several hundred rapidly expanded clones that came from non-depleted graft cells.

This specimen's treatment or condition label, interpreted: allogeneic hematopoietic cell transplantation with graft depleted of TCRalphabeta T cells and CD19 B cells. The children who served as transplant recipients had been given grafts of TCRalphabeta/CD19-depleted allogeneic hematopoietic cells. The sample holds many counts of this clonotype. The antigen this receptor binds is unknown. Base qualities were left out, and no much larger clone turns up one base away. Receptors were amplified or captured by PCR. TCRdb names Illumina HiSeq 2500 as the instrument used. TCR library preparation used molecular barcoding, with unique molecular identifiers applied to normalize quantification of the TCRbeta repertoire. The public reads were run again by TCRdb, first through fastp at Q25 and then through MiXCR, and only productive beta chains were kept. A single entry per CDR3 protein holds the most common genes and DNA from its merged rows. This sample lists around 270,000 distinct CDR3 sequences; 7.5% to 9% were detected once. In total, the top ten clones hold 9.1% of the sample.

From a lookup of the germline V gene, CDR1 and CDR2 are SGHTA and FQGNSA. The CDR3 spans 14 residues, from the cysteine through the phenylalanine. Only the CDR3 DNA is retained, 42 bases long and in frame from the first base. Unmatched junction bases come to 4, with V trimmed by 3 bases and J by 9 bases. This receptor was taken from a female patient aged 2 to 10 who had a stem cell transplant for Fanconi anemia, so the T cells may come from the graft donor. Material: peripheral blood, obtained 360 days after TCRalphabeta/CD19-depleted stem cell transplant. The rearrangement joined TRBV7-2 to TRBJ2-1, and 11 junctional nucleotides match TRBD2. The nucleotide sequence reads as follows: TGTGCCAGCAGCTTCGTAGCGGGAGGGAGTGAGCAGTTCTTC. This is translated as CASSFVAGGSEQFF.